This TCR beta chain was identified in a study of chemoradiotherapy in HPV16-positive cancers. Study observations and caveats: During treatment, candidate HPV-specific clones and E7-related motifs expanded in tumor.

With regard to this clone: Its antigen is still unknown.

The CDR3 is 16 residues long. Per the germline V gene, CDR1 is SGHNT and CDR2 is YYREEE (reference sequence). V gave up 3 bases and J gave up 1 base, with 14 bases separating them. Method: immunoSEQ multiplex PCR; TCRdb's copy keeps in-frame clones and lacks some. Altogether 4,000 to 5,000 clones are present, roughly 88% being singletons, with the ten largest covering 2.6%. Sequenced here: tumor tissue, sampled from a patient who underwent chemoradiotherapy. The rearrangement links TRBV5-4 to TRBJ1-3; D remains ambiguous. The TCR originated in a human donor with HPV-associated anogenital cancer. CDR3 loop: CASSSRTDSSGNTIYF. DNA for the CDR3: TGTGCCAGCAGCTCCAGGACGGATTCTTCTGGAAACACCATATATTTT. Looking up the rest from reference TRBV5-4 and TRBJ1-3 gives the full variable domain: ETGVTQSPTHLIKTRGQQVTLRCSSQSGHNTVSWYQQALGQGPQFIFQYYREEENGRGNFPPRFSGLQFPNYSSELNVNALELDDSALYLCASSSRTDSSGNTIYFGEGSWLTVV.